This T cell receptor (beta chain) was recorded in a study of siplizumab effects on memory and regulatory T cells. Notes on the study in general: Contribution to the alloresponse seemed major for naive T cells, which also seemed more diverse than memory cells.

A word on this clone: Its target is not known.

TCRdb keeps only in-frame clones here, not all; method: immunoSEQ multiplex PCR. The profile shows 85,000 to 130,000 clones, more than 90% of them singletons. Sequencing used CD4+ T cells sorted from blood. The origin of this receptor is a human donor in good health. Some clones in this sample may be carry-over from other donors' samples.

CDR3 nucleotide sequence: TGTGCCAGCAGTCCCCGGACTAGCGGGAGGGTTAATGAGCAGTTCTTC. Translated: CASSPRTSGRVNEQFF. V usage is TRBV28 and J usage is TRBJ2-1; 15 bases align to TRBD2. Trimming removed 5 bases from V and 7 bases from J; junction bases left unmatched: 6. Germline V lookup: CDR1 MDHEN, CDR2 SYDVKM. This CDR3 spans 16 amino acids.